The 9 T cell receptor beta chains given below trace back to one sample, sequenced in a study of beta chain features in type 1 diabetes. The entirety of the isolated RNA underwent reverse transcription, so expressed TCRB transcripts were sequenced. Repertoires were generated with immunoSEQ multiplex PCR, while TCRdb's copy carries only in-frame clones and drops some. The sample consists of some 230,000 clones, 9.6% of them appearing once. The material sequenced was naive CD4+ T cells from blood. The receptor set was obtained from a woman aged 18-35 years in good health.

This clone was counted a few times. J is TRBJ2-5 and V is TRBV5-4; 7 positions agree with TRBD1. Germline lookup yields CDR1 SGHNT and CDR2 YYREEE (reference sequence). The ends lost 4 bases at V and 4 bases at J; junction bases unmatched: 7. There are 14 residues in the CDR3. DNA for the CDR3: TGTGCCAGCAGCACAACGACAGGGATAGAGACCCAGTACTTC. Its translation is CASSTTTGIETQYF.

The genes are TRBV6-6 and TRBJ2-7, with TRBD1 matching over 10 bases. Germline V gene data show CDR1 as MNHNY and CDR2 as SVGAGI (reference sequence). With V trimmed by 3 bases and J by 5 bases, 4 bases remained unmatched. The CDR3 consists of 14 residues. This CDR3 is CASSYQTGGDEQYF. Here the CDR3 DNA reads TGTGCCAGCAGTTATCAGACAGGGGGCGACGAGCAGTACTTC.

This clone was counted only a few times. The chain's CDR3 is CASSLPGVDEQFF. In nucleotides, the CDR3 is TGTGCCAGCAGCTTGCCAGGGGTCGATGAGCAGTTCTTC. The rearrangement uses TRBV5-4 and TRBJ2-1, with D possibly being TRBD1 (6 bases). The germline V and J ends were trimmed by 1 base and 8 bases, with 10 bases remaining between them. This CDR3 has 13 amino acids. The germline CDR1 and CDR2 sequences are SGHNT and YYREEE (reference sequence).

This clone was seen more than once but under ten times. The chain joins TRBV6-6 to TRBJ2-5, with D perhaps TRBD2 (5 bases). CDR3 length: 13 residues. V lost 6 bases to trimming and J lost 0 bases, with 8 bases between them. Per the germline V gene, CDR1 is MNHNY and CDR2 is SVGAGI (reference sequence). For the CDR3, the DNA is TGTGCCAGCAGGAGAGGGAACCAAGAGACCCAGTACTTC. This encodes CASRRGNQETQYF.

V usage is TRBV18 and J usage is TRBJ1-1, with 9 bases that match TRBD1. With V trimmed by 2 bases and J by 3 bases, 4 bases remained unmatched. The V gene's germline CDR1 is KGHSH and CDR2 LQKENI. The CDR3 is made up of 15 amino acids. In DNA, the CDR3 is TGTGCCAGCTCACCATGGGGGACAGGGCACACTGAAGCTTTCTTT. Translation gives CASSPWGTGHTEAFF.

The V gene is TRBV1, the J gene TRBJ1-1. TRBV1 is labeled a pseudogene. The CDR3 loop spans 16 amino acids. Written as DNA, the CDR3 is TGCACCAGCAGCCAGGGAGAAAGTCCGAGGGACACTGAAGCTTTCTTT. The encoded protein is CTSSQGESPRDTEAFF.

The chain links TRBV6-6 to TRBJ1-5; 7 bases are shared with TRBD1. This CDR3 contains 15 residues. Germline V gene lookup returns CDR1 MNHNY and CDR2 SVGAGI (reference sequence). V dropped 5 bases and J dropped 2; count of bases not matched to a gene: 6. The CDR3 DNA reads TGTGCCAGCAGTCGGGCCCAGGGGGGCAATCAGCCCCAGCATTTT. Translated, it gives CASSRAQGGNQPQHF.

Only a few counts were recorded for this clone. V usage is TRBV7-6 and J usage is TRBJ2-1; D gene unclear. The germline V gene has CDR1 SGHVS and CDR2 FNYEAQ. This CDR3 is built from 13 residues. V was trimmed by 2 bases and J by 10 bases, leaving 12 bases between them. CDR3 sequence (DNA): TGTGCCAGCAGCTTAACTCATGCGCCAGAGCAGTTCTTC. Encoded protein: CASSLTHAPEQFF.

This clone has at least ten counts. The gene calls are TRBV30 and TRBJ1-4; 10 nucleotides agree with TRBD1. After removal of 8 bases from V and 6 bases from J, the junction contained 6 bases not matched to a gene. The CDR3 is 13 amino acids. Per germline, CDR1 GTSNPN and CDR2 SVGIG (reference sequence). CDR3 nucleotide sequence: TGTGCCGTCGTCGGGACAGGGGATGAAAAACTGTTTTTT. As protein: CAVVGTGDEKLFF.